This TCR beta chain comes out of a study of T cells in Graves' hyperthyroidism and ophthalmopathy. As for the study in general: Once the initial diagnosis was made, peripheral blood was obtained before any treatment. Whole-study results and caveats: The blood repertoire included most of the expanded thyroid clonotypes above 0.001.

Of note for this clonotype: Antigen unknown.

In germline, CDR1 is SGHRS, CDR2 YFSETQ. The CDR3 totals 14 residues. V dropped 4 bases and J dropped 4 bases, with 14 bases sitting between them. TCR beta CDR3 region amplification was performed from RNA transcripts. The primer set for the first-round RT-PCR of the TCR CDR3 was HTBI. TCRdb recomputed calls from the multiplex PCR reads with MiXCR, one row per CDR3 protein. This sample has 500,000 to 600,000 distinct CDR3 sequences; 20% occur once, and the top ten carry over 45%. Ophthalmopathy patients all had a Clinical Activity Score of at least 3, a NOSPECS grade of at least 4 and disease under 3 months old.

The chain combines TRBV5-1 with TRBJ1-1, with a tentative D call TRBD1 (5 bases). Material for sequencing was blood. This clonotype was sampled from a man between 35 and 55 years old with Graves' ophthalmopathy. In nucleotides, the CDR3 is TGCGCCAGCAGCCGAGACCTGGGGGGCACTGAAGCTTTCTTT. It specifies CASSRDLGGTEAFF.